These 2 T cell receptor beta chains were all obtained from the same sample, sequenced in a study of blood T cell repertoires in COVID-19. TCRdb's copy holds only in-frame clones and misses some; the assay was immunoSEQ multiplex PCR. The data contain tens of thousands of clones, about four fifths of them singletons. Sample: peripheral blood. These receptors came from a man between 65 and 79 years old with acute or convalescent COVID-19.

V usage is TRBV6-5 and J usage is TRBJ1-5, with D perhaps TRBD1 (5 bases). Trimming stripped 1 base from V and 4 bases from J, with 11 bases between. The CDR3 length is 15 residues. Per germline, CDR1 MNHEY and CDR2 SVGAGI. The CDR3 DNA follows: TGTGCCAGCAGTTACTTGGCCCCAGGGAATCAGCCCCAGCATTTT. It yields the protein CASSYLAPGNQPQHF.

The DNA for the CDR3 is TGCAGCACCGCGGAGGATAGCAATCAGCCCCAGCATTTT. It codes for CSTAEDSNQPQHF. The V gene is TRBV29-1, the J gene TRBJ1-5; unclear D gene. Germline V gene lookup returns CDR1 SQVTM and CDR2 ANQGSEA. V was cut by 8 bases and J by 0 bases, with 11 bases left in between. This CDR3 contains 13 residues.